Below are 9 T cell receptor beta chains sequenced from a single sample in a study of T cell responses to AZD1222 COVID-19 vaccine. Sequencing used immunoSEQ multiplex PCR; TCRdb keeps in-frame clones, though not all of them. The top ten clones hold about 8.8% of a sample with some 110,000 clones, around 88% of them seen once. Sequenced material: peripheral blood, taken on day 0 of AZD1222 vaccination. The receptor source for this set is an adult in good health.

The V gene is TRBV18, the J gene TRBJ1-2; the match to TRBD1 covers 8 bases. Trimming at V came to 1 base and at J to 3 bases, leaving 16 bases not matched to a gene. This CDR3 is built from 19 residues. The germline V gene encodes CDR1 KGHSH and CDR2 LQKENI. The CDR3 region is CASSPQGDTGGALDYGYTF. CDR3 coding DNA: TGTGCCAGCTCACCACAGGGGGACACAGGGGGTGCCCTTGACTATGGCTACACCTTC.

This clone was seen only once. The conserved phenylalanine or tryptophan normally closing the CDR3 is absent here, so this likely arose from a read error. It is unclear where the CDR3 begins or ends on the DNA, so no DNA is shown, and the CDR3 is as TCRdb lists it. CDR3 residues: CASSFGQGKVG. The J gene is TRBJ1-2, the V gene TRBV27; TRBD1, as called in the table, went unchecked against the DNA. Inclusive of both ends, the CDR3 amounts to 11 amino acids. Germline CDR1 reads MNHEY; CDR2 reads SMNVEV (reference sequence).

This chain links TRBV23-1 with TRBJ2-7; TRBD1 matches 12 bases. TRBV23-1 is flagged as an ORF with uncertain function. Losses at the gene ends were 0 bases for V and 5 bases for J; bases not matched to a gene: 8. CDR3 size: 17 residues. The CDR3 loop is CASSQSTWDRGLDEQYF. CDR3 bases: TGCGCCAGCAGTCAATCGACTTGGGACAGGGGGCTCGACGAGCAGTACTTC.

This chain uses TRBV7-9 with TRBJ1-5, with 9 bases that match TRBD1. With V trimmed by 2 bases and J by 3 bases, 2 bases remained unmatched. The CDR3 runs to 15 residues. Looked up from germline, CDR1 is SEHNR and CDR2 is FQNEAQ (reference sequence). CDR3 loop: CASSLWTGANQPQHF. CDR3 bases: TGTGCCAGCAGCTTATGGACAGGGGCCAATCAGCCCCAGCATTTT.

This chain links TRBV7-9 with TRBJ2-1; TRBD1 agrees at 7 bases. The V segment lost 3 bases and the J segment 8 bases; nucleotides outside the gene matches: 4. Germline CDR1 and CDR2: SEHNR and FQNEAQ (reference sequence). This CDR3 has 13 amino acids. DNA of the CDR3: TGTGCCAGCAGCTTTACAGGGGTGGATGAGCAGTTCTTC. This codes for CASSFTGVDEQFF.

Only one count was recorded for this clone. V is TRBV6-2 or TRBV6-3 and J is TRBJ2-7, with D maybe TRBD2 (6 bases). V was pared by 2 bases and J by 5 bases, with 13 bases between. Germline CDR1 is MNHEY and CDR2 is SVGEGT. The CDR3 contains 14 residues. The CDR3 DNA reads TGTGCCAGCAGTTACCGGAGGGTGATGAACGAGCAGTACTTC. Its translation is CASSYRRVMNEQYF.

In regard to this clone: The same CDR3 can be traced to other DNA sequences in this sample. The chain links TRBV6-1 to TRBJ1-2; D call uncertain. Per the germline V gene, CDR1 is MNHNS and CDR2 is SASEGT. Trimming left V 3 bases short and J 4 bases short, with 6 bases between. This CDR3 has 12 amino acids. The CDR3: CASSDPGYGYTF. Here the CDR3 DNA reads TGTGCCAGCAGTGACCCCGGCTATGGCTACACCTTC.

The rearrangement joins TRBV9 to TRBJ2-1, with D unresolved. The CDR3 is 14 amino acids. Trimming left V 0 bases short and J 0 bases short, with 4 bases between. The germline V gene has CDR1 SGDLS and CDR2 YYNGEE. CDR3 in amino acids: CASSVVSSYNEQFF. In nucleotides, the CDR3 is TGTGCCAGCAGCGTAGTGAGCTCCTACAATGAGCAGTTCTTC.

This clone was seen only a few times. V usage is TRBV7-2 and J usage is TRBJ1-1, with TRBD1 matching 10 bases. This CDR3 is built from 13 residues. Germline CDR1 is SGHTA and CDR2 is FQGNSA. Trimming cost V 8 bases and J 2 bases; bases outside gene matches: 2. For the CDR3, the DNA is TGTGCCAGCGACAGGGGGCCCAACACTGAAGCTTTCTTT. Translated: CASDRGPNTEAFF.